This T cell receptor beta chain is from a study of post-analysis software for immune sequencing data (dated by TCRdb to between 2015 and 2016). Background on the whole study: Recorded disease courses included relapsing-remitting, secondary progressive and progressive-relapsing multiple sclerosis, with some patients lacking subtype annotation. The patient repertoires were compared against around eleven previously published healthy control repertoires obtained from donors aged roughly 6 to 28 years. A subset of samples was prepared in parallel using single-end sample barcoding, then pooled and co-amplified after Illumina adapter ligation.

Library generation was performed with PCR. TCRdb shows the sequencer as Illumina HiSeq 2500. To reduce PCR and sequencing biases, unique molecular identifiers were built into the TCR beta cDNA libraries. Per 1 to 10 million input T cells, some 500,000 cDNA molecules were obtained, such that each molecule approximated one T cell. The patient libraries were prepared and sequenced with the same protocol used for the earlier healthy control dataset. Samples belonging to the same batch were prepared together, multiplexed and sequenced on a shared HiSeq lane. As for the authors' bioinformatics: MIGEC was used to process the raw barcoded reads, and molecular identifier groups with only a single read were discarded before consensus assembly and CDR3 extraction. Clonotype tables were post-analysed with VDJtools, and diversity was normalized by down-sampling all datasets to the smallest sample size. In repertoire overlap clustering, CDR3 amino acid sequences, but not nucleotide sequences, were matched to correct batch-related cross-sample contamination. The public reads were quality trimmed at Q25 with fastp and then assembled into clones with MiXCR by TCRdb, keeping productive beta chains. Every distinct CDR3 protein forms one entry, paired with its most common genes and DNA. TCRdb's processing, not the study's, gives the V and J calls here. This sample comprises approximately 770,000 distinct CDR3 sequences, approximately 44% of them detected only once. Roughly 5.2% of the sample belongs to the ten largest clones.

To demonstrate the VDJtools post-analysis software, TCR beta repertoires were profiled from the peripheral blood of about 13 young patients with multiple sclerosis. Multiple sclerosis patients were children and adolescents aged about 6 to 15 years. Here is what the overall study found, with its caveats: Significantly higher frequencies in patients than in controls were found for a few TRBV segments, including TRBV5-6, TRBV5-1 and TRBV20-1. Normalized Chao1 diversity was significantly lower in multiple sclerosis patients than controls, suggesting substantial peripheral T-cell clonal expansion. The control group was slightly older than the multiple sclerosis patient group. Direct clustering with F measure revealed strong co-clustering of samples prepared in the same batch, which led to a batch-effect correction.

In this sample, this clonotype turned up a few times. The antigen it recognizes is unknown. Within one base of it there is no much larger clone, and no base qualities were kept. CDR1 and CDR2 are read off the germline V gene as SGHTA and FQGTGA. Here V drops 5 bases and J drops 6 bases, and the junction holds 5 bases not matched to any gene. Inclusive of the bounding cysteine and phenylalanine, the CDR3 is 14 residues long. This entry keeps only the CDR3 DNA: 42 bases, framed from base 1. The chain couples TRBV7-3 to TRBJ2-3; 10 central nucleotides agree with TRBD2. What was sequenced was blood. The receptor's source is a girl aged 5-17 years with multiple sclerosis. At the DNA level, the sequence is TGTGCCAGCAGCCCACTAGCGGGAACTGATACGCAGTATTTT. This gives the protein CASSPLAGTDTQYF. Joined to the reference TRBV7-3 and TRBJ2-3 proteins, this CDR3 gives the full variable domain: GAGVSQTPSNKVTEKGKYVELRCDPISGHTALYWYRQSLGQGPEFLIYFQGTGAADDSGLPNDRFFAVRPEGSVSTLKIQRTERGDSAVYLCASSPLAGTDTQYFGPGTRLTVL.